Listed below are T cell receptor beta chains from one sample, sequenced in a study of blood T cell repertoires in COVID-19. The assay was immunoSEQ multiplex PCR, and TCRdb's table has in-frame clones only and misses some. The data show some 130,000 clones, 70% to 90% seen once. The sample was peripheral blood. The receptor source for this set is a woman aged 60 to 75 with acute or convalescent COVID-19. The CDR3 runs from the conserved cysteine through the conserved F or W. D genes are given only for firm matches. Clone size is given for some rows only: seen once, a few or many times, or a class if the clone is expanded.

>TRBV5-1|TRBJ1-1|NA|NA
CASSLASVNTEAFF
TGCGCCAGCAGCTTGGCCTCAGTGAACACTGAAGCTTTCTTT
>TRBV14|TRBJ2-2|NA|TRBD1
CASSYLGQGAGELFF
TGTGCCAGCAGCTACCTAGGACAGGGTGCCGGGGAGCTGTTTTTT
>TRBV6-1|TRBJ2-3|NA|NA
CASSEVGGKSDTQYF
TGTGCCAGCAGTGAAGTGGGCGGGAAGTCAGATACGCAGTATTTT
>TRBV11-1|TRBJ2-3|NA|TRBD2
CASSLGTMTQYF
TGTGCCAGCAGCCTGGGGACTATGACGCAGTATTTT
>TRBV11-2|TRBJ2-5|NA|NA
CASSSSTGAVETQYF
TGTGCCAGCAGCTCAAGCACGGGAGCCGTGGAGACCCAGTACTTC
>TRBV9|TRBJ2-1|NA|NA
CASSVEGVGQVRANEQFF
TGTGCCAGCAGCGTAGAGGGGGTGGGGCAGGTGAGGGCTAATGAGCAGTTCTTC
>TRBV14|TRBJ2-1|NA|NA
CASSQDSSFYNEQFF
TGTGCCAGCAGCCAAGATAGTAGCTTCTACAATGAGCAGTTCTTC
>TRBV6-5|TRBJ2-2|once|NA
CASRESNTGELFF
TGTGCCAGCAGAGAGTCGAACACCGGGGAGCTGTTTTTT
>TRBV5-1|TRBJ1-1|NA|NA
CASSFGGRNTEAFF
TGCGCCAGCAGCTTCGGGGGGAGGAACACTGAAGCTTTCTTT
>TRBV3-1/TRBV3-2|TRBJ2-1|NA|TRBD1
CASSQEATGVWNEQFF
TGTGCCAGCAGCCAAGAAGCGACAGGGGTTTGGAATGAGCAGTTCTTC
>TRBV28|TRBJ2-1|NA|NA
CASSSQVGLSFKKNEQFF
TGTGCCAGCAGTTCACAGGTTGGCCTCAGCTTTAAGAAAAATGAGCAGTTCTTC
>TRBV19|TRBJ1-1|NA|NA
CASSIRQEPAPTEAFF
TGTGCCAGTAGTATCCGACAGGAGCCGGCACCCACTGAAGCTTTCTTT
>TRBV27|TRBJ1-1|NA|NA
CASSSLRGKTEAFF
TGTGCCAGCAGCTCCCTTCGGGGTAAGACTGAAGCTTTCTTT
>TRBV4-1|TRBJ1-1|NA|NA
CASSQVGAQSGSTEAFF
TGCGCCAGCAGCCAAGTCGGGGCCCAATCCGGGAGCACTGAAGCTTTCTTT
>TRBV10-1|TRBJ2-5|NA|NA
CASSESYGGQETQYF
TGCGCCAGCAGTGAGTCGTATGGCGGGCAAGAGACCCAGTACTTC
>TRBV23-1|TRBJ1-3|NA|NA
CASSPRQSGRTGNTIYF
TGCGCCAGCAGTCCGAGACAGAGCGGGCGAACGGGAAACACCATATATTTT
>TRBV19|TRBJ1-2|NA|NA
CASSFTAYYGYTF
TGTGCCAGTAGTTTTACTGCTTACTATGGCTACACCTTC